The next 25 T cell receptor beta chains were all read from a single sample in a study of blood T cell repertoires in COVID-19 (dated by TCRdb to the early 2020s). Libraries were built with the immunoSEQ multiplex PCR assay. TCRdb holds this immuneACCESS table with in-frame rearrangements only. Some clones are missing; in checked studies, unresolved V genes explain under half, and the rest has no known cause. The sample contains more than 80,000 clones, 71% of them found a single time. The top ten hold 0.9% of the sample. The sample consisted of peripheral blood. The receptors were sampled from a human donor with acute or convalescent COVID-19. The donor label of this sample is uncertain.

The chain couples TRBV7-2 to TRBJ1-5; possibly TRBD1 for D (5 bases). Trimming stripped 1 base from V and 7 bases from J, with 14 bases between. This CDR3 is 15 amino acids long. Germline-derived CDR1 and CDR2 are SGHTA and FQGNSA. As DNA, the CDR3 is TGTGCCAGCAGCTTAGAGCCTCCAGGGATCCAGCCCCAGCATTTT. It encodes CASSLEPPGIQPQHF.

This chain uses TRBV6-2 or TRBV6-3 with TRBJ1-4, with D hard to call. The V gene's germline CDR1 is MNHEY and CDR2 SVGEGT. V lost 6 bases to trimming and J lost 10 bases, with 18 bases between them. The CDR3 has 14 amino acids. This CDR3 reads CASSRSSSTGKLFF. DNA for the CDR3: TGTGCCAGCAGCCGTAGCTCGTCGACTGGAAAACTGTTTTTT.

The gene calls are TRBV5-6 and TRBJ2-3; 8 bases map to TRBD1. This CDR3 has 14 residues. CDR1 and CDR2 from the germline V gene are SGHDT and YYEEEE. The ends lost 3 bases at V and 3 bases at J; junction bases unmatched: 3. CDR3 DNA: TGTGCCAGCAGCTCCCGGACAGGGACAGATACGCAGTATTTT. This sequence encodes CASSSRTGTDTQYF.

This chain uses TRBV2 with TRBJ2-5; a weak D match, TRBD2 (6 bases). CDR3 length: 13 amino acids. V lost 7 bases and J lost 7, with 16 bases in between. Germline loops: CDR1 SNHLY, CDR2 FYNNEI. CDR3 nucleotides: TGTGCCAGCATGGGACGGGTCGGGGGGACCCAGTACTTC. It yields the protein CASMGRVGGTQYF.

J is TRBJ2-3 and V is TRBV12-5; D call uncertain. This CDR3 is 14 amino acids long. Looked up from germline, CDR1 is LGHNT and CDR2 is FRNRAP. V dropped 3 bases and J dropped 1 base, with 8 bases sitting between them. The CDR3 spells CASGLRRRTDTQYF. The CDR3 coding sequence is TGTGCTAGTGGTTTAAGGAGACGCACAGATACGCAGTATTTT.

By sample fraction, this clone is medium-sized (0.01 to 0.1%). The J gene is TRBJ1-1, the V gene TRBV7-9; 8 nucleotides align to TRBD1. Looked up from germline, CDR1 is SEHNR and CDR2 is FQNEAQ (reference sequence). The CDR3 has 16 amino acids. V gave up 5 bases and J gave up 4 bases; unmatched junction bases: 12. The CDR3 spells CASSQPLRGPVTEAFF. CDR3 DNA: TGTGCCAGCAGCCAGCCCCTCAGGGGGCCCGTCACTGAAGCTTTCTTT.

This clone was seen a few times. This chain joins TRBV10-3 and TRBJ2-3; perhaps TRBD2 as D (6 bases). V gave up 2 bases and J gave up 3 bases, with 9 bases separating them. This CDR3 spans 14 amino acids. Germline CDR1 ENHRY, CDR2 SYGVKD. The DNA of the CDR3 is TGTGCCATCAGTGAGGCGGCGGGGACAGATACGCAGTATTTT. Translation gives CAISEAAGTDTQYF.

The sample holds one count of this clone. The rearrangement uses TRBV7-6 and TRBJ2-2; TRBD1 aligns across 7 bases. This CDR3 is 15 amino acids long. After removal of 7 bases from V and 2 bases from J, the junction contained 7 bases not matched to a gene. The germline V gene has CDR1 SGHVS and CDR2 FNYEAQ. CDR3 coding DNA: TGTGCCAGCAAAGCCAGGGGGTCTAACACCGGGGAGCTGTTTTTT. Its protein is CASKARGSNTGELFF.

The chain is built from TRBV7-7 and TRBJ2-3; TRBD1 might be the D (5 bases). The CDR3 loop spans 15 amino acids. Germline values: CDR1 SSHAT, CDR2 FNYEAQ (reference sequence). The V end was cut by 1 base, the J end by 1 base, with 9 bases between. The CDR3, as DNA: TGTGCCAGCAGCTTAGGATGGGGCCGCACAGATACGCAGTATTTT. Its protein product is CASSLGWGRTDTQYF.

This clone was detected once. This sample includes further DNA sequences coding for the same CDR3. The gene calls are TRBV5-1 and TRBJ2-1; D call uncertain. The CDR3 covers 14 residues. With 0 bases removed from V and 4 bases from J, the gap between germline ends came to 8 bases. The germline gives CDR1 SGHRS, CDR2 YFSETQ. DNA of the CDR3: TGCGCCAGCAGCTTGGTTCAGGATTACAATGAGCAGTTCTTC. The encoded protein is CASSLVQDYNEQFF.

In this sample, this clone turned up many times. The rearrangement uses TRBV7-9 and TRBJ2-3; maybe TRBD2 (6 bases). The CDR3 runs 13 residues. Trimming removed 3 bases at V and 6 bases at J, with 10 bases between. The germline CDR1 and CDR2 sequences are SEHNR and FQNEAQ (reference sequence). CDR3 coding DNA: TGTGCCAGCAGCTTTGGGACTTCCGATACGCAGTATTTT. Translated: CASSFGTSDTQYF.

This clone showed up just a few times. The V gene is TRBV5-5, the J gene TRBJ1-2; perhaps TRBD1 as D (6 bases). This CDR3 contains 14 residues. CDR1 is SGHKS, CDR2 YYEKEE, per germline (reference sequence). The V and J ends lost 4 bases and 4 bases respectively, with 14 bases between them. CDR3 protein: CASSTWTDTYGYTF. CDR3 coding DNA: TGTGCCAGCAGCACCTGGACAGATACCTATGGCTACACCTTC. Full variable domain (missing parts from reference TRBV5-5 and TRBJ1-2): DAGVTQSPTHLIKTRGQQVTLRCSPISGHKSVSWYQQVLGQGPQFIFQYYEKEERGRGNFPDRFSARQFPNYSSELNVNALLLGDSALYLCASSTWTDTYGYTFGSGTRLTVV.

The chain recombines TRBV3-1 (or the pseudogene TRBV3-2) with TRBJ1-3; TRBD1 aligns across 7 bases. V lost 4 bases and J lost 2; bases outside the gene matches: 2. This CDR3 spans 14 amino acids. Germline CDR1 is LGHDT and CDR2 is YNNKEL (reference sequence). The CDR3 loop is CASSPGTAGNTIYF. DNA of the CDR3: TGTGCCAGCAGCCCAGGGACAGCTGGAAACACCATATATTTT.

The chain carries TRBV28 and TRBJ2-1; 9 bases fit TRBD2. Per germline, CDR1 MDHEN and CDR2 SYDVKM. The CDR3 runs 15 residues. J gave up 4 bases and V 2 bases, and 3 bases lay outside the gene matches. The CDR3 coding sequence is TGTGCCAGCAGTTTACCTAGCGGGGAATACAATGAGCAGTTCTTC. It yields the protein CASSLPSGEYNEQFF.

The CDR3 reads CASKWGGETDTQYF. The CDR3 nucleotides read TGTGCCAGTAAATGGGGGGGTGAGACAGATACGCAGTATTTT. V and J are TRBV19 and TRBJ2-3; 7 bases align to TRBD2. From germline, CDR1 is LNHDA and CDR2 SQIVND (reference sequence). This CDR3 contains 14 residues. V dropped 7 bases and J dropped 3; count of bases not matched to a gene: 7.

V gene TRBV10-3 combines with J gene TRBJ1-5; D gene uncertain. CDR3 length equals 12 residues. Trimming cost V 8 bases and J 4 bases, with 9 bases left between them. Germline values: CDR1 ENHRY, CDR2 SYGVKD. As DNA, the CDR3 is TGTGCCATCGCAGGTGTTAATCAGCCCCAGCATTTT. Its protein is CAIAGVNQPQHF.

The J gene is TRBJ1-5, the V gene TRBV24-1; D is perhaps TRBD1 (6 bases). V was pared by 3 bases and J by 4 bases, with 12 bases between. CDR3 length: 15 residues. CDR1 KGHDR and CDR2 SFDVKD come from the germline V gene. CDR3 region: CATSDGQGLNQPQHF. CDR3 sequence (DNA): TGTGCCACCAGTGATGGCCAGGGGCTTAATCAGCCCCAGCATTTT.

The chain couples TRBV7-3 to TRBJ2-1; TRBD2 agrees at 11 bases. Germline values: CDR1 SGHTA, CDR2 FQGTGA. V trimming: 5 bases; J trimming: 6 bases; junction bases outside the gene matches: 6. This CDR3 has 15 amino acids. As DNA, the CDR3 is TGTGCCAGCAGCAATAGCGGGGGGGCCCCCAATGAGCAGTTCTTC. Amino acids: CASSNSGGAPNEQFF.

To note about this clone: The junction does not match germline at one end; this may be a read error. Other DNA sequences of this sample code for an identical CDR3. The CDR3 nucleotides are TGTGCCAGCAGCCTAGCGGCCGGGGGGAACACTGAAGCTTTCTTT. Its protein is CASSLAAGGNTEAFF. The rearrangement links TRBV7-9 to TRBJ1-1; D is perhaps TRBD1 (5 bases). This CDR3 is 15 amino acids long. The germline V gene encodes CDR1 SEHNR and CDR2 FQNEAQ (reference sequence).

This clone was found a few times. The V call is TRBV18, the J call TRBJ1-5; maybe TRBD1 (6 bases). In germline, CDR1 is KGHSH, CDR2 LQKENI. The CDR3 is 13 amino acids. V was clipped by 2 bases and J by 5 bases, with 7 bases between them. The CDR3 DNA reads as TGTGCCAGCTCACCAGGGGGCCATCAGCCCCAGCATTTT. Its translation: CASSPGGHQPQHF.

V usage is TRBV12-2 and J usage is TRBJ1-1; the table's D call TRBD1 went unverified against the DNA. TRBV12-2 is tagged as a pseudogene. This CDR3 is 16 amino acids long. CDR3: CASRLRSGTKNTEAFF. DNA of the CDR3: TGTGCAAGTCGCTTAAGGTCAGGAACGAAGAACACTGAAGCTTTCTTT.

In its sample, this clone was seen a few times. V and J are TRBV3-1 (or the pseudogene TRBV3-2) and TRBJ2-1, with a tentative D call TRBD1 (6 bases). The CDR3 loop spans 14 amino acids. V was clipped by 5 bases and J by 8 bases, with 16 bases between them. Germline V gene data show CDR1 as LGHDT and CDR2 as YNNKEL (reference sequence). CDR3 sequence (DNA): TGTGCCAGCAGCGAATTGACAGGTTTGGATGAGCAGTTCTTC. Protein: CASSELTGLDEQFF.

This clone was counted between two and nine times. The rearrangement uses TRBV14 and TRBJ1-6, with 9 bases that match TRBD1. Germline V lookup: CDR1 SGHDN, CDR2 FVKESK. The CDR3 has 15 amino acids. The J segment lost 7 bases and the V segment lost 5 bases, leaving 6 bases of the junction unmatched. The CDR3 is CASSWRTGVNSPLHF. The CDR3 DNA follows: TGTGCCAGCAGCTGGCGGACAGGGGTAAATTCACCCCTCCACTTT.

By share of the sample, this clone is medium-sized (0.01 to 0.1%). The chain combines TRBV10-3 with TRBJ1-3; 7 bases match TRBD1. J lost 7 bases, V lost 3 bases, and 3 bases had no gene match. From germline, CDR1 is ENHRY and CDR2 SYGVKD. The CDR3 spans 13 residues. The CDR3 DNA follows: TGTGCCATCAGTGAAGGAGGGGGCAACACCATATATTTT. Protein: CAISEGGGNTIYF.

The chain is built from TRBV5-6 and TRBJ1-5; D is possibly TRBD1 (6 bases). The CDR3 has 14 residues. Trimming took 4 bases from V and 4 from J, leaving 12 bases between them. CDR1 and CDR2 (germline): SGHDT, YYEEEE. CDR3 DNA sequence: TGTGCCAGCAGCCTTGCAGGGGTAAATCAGCCCCAGCATTTT. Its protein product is CASSLAGVNQPQHF.